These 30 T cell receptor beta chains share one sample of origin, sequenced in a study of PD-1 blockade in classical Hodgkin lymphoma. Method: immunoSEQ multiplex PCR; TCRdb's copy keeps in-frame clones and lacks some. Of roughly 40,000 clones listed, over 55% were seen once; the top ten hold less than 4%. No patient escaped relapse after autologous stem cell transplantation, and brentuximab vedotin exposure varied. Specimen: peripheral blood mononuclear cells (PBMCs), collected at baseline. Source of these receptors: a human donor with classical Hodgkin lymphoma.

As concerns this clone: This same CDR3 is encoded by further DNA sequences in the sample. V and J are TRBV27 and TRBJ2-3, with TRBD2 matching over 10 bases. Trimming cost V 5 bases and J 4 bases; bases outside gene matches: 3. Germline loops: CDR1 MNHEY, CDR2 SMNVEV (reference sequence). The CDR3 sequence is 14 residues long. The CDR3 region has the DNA TGTGCCAGCAGTGTTCTAGCGGGAGCAGATACGCAGTATTTT. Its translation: CASSVLAGADTQYF.

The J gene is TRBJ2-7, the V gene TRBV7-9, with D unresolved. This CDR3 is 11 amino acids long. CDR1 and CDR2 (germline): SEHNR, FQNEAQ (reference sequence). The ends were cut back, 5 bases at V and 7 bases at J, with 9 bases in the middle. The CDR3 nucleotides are TGTGCCAGCAGCGGGGTGGGGGAGCAGTACTTC. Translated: CASSGVGEQYF.

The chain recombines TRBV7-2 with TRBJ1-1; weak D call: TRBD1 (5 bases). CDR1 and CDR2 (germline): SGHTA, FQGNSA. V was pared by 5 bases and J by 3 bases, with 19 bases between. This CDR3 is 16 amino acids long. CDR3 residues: CASSPKGFGVDTEAFF. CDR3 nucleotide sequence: TGTGCCAGCAGCCCTAAGGGGTTCGGGGTGGACACTGAAGCTTTCTTT.

This chain's CDR3 is CASSESVPFGEAFF. The CDR3 bases are TGTGCCAGCAGTGAGTCGGTCCCCTTCGGTGAAGCTTTCTTT. V usage is TRBV2 and J usage is TRBJ1-1; D unclear. The CDR3 length is 14 residues. Trimming shortened V by 3 bases and J by 7 bases, and 15 bases separated the two germline ends. CDR1 and CDR2 from the germline V gene are SNHLY and FYNNEI. The full variable domain, completed using reference TRBV2 and TRBJ1-1, is EPEVTQTPSHQVTQMGQEVILRCVPISNHLYFYWYRQILGQKVEFLVSFYNNEISEKSEIFDDQFSVERPDGSNFTLKIRSTKLEDSAMYFCASSESVPFGEAFFGQGTRLTVV.

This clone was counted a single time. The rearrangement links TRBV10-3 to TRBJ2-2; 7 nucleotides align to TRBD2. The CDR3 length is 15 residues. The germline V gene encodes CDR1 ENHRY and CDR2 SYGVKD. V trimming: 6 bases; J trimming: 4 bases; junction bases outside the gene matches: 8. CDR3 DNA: TGTGCCATCAGCGGAGGGACTACCTTCACCGGGGAGCTGTTTTTT. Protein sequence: CAISGGTTFTGELFF.

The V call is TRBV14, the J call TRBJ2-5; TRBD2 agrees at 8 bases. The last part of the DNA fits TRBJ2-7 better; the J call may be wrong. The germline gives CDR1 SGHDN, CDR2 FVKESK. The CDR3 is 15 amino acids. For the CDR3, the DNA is TGTGCCAGCAGTCAGGGGTTAGCGGGGCTCTACGAGCAGTACTTC. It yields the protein CASSQGLAGLYEQYF.

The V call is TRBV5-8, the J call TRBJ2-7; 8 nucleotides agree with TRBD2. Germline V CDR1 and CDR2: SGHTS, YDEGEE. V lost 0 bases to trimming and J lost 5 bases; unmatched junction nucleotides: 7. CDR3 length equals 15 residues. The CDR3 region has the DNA TGTGCCAGCAGCTTGGACACGGGAGGGCCGAACGAGCAGTACTTC. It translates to CASSLDTGGPNEQYF.

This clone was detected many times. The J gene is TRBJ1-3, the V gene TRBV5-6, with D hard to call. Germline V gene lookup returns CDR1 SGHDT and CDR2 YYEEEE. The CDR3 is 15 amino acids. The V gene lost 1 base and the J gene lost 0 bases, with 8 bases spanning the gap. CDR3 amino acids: CASSLLASSGNTIYF. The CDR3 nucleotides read TGTGCCAGCAGCTTGCTGGCGAGCTCTGGAAACACCATATATTTT.

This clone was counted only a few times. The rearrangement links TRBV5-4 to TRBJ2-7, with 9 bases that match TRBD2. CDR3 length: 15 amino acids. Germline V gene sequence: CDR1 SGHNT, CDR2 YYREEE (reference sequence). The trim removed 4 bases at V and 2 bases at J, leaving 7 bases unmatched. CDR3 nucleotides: TGTGCCAGCAGCGTGTACGTAGCGGGAGCCTACGAGCAGTACTTC. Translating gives CASSVYVAGAYEQYF. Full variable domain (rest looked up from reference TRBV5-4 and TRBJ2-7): ETGVTQSPTHLIKTRGQQVTLRCSSQSGHNTVSWYQQALGQGPQFIFQYYREEENGRGNFPPRFSGLQFPNYSSELNVNALELDDSALYLCASSVYVAGAYEQYFGPGTRLTVT.

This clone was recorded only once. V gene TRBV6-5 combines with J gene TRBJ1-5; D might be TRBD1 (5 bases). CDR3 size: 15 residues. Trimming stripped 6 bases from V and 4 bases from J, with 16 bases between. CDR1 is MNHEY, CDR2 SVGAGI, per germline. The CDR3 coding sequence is TGTGCCAGCAGGGATAATGGACAACTAAATCAGCCCCAGCATTTT. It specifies CASRDNGQLNQPQHF.

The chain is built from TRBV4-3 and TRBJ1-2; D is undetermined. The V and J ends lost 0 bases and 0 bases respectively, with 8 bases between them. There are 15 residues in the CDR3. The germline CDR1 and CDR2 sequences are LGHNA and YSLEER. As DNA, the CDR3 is TGCGCCAGCAGCCAAGATTGGTCGGCTAACTATGGCTACACCTTC. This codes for CASSQDWSANYGYTF.

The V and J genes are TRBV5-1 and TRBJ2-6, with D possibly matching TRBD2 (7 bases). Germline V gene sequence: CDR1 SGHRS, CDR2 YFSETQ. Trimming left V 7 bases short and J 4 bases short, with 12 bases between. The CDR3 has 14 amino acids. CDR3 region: CASLGGPGANVLTF. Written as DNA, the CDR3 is TGCGCCAGCTTGGGGGGGCCCGGGGCCAACGTCCTGACTTTC.

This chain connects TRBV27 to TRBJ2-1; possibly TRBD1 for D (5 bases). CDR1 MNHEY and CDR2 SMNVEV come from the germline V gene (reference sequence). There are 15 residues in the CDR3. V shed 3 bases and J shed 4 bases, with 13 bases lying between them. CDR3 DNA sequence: TGTGCCAGCAGTTTTACAGGTTATGGGTACAATGAGCAGTTCTTC. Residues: CASSFTGYGYNEQFF.

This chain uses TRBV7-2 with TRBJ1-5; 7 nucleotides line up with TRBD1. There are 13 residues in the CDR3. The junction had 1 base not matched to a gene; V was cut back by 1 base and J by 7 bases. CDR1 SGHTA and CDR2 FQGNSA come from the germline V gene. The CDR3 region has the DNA TGTGCCAGCAGCTTAGACAGGGGACAGCCCCAGCATTTT. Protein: CASSLDRGQPQHF.

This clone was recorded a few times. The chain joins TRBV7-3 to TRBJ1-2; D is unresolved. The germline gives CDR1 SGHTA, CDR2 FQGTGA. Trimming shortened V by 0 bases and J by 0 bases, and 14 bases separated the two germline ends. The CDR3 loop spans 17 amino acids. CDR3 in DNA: TGTGCCAGCAGCTTAACAGGGTCGGGGAAATCTAACTATGGCTACACCTTC. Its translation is CASSLTGSGKSNYGYTF.

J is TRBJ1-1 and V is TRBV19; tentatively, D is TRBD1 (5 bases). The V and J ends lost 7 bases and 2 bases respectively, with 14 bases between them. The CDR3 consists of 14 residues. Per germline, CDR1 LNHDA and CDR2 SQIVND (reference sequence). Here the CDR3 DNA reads TGTGCCAGTAAACCAGGGATTGTAAACACTGAAGCTTTCTTT. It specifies CASKPGIVNTEAFF.

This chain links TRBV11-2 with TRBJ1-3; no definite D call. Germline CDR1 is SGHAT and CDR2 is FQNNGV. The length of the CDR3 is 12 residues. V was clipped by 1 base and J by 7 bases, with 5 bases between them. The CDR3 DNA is TGTGCCAGCAGCTTAGTCAGCAACACCATATATTTT. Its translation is CASSLVSNTIYF.

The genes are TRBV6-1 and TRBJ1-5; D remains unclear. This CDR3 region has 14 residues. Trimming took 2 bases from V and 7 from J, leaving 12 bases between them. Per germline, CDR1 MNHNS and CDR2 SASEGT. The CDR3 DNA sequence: TGTGCCAGCAGTGAATTTGTATTTCGGCAGCCCCAGCATTTT. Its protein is CASSEFVFRQPQHF.

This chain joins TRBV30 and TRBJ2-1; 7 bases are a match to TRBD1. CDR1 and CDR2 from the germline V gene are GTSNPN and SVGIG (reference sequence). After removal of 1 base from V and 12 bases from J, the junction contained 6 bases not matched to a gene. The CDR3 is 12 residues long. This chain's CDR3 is CAWSAGTALQFF. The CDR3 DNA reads TGTGCCTGGAGTGCTGGGACAGCATTGCAGTTCTTC.

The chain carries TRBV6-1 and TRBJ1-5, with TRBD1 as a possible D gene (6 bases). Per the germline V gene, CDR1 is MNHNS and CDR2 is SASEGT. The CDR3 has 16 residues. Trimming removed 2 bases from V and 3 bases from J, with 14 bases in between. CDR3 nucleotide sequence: TGTGCCAGCAGTGAAAGGGGGGGCGCATTCAATCAGCCCCAGCATTTT. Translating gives CASSERGGAFNQPQHF.

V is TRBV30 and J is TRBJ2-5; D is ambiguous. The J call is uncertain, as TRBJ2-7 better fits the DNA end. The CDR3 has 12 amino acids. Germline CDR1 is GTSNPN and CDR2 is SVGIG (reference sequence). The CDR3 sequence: CAWRYGSYEQYF. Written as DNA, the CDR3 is TGTGCCTGGAGGTACGGTTCCTACGAGCAGTACTTC.

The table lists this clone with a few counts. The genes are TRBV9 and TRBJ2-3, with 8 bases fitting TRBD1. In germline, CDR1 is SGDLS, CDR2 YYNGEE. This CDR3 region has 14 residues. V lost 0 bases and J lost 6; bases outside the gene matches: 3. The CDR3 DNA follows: TGTGCCAGCAGCGTAGACAGGGGGTGGGATACGCAGTATTTT. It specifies CASSVDRGWDTQYF.

The CDR3 sequence: CASRDTGTGGDEQYF. CDR3 nucleotides: TGTGCCAGCAGGGATACCGGGACAGGGGGCGACGAGCAGTACTTC. The chain uses TRBV25-1 and TRBJ2-7; 12 nucleotides line up with TRBD1. The CDR3 has 15 residues. After removal of 6 bases from V and 5 bases from J, the junction contained 8 bases not matched to a gene. The germline CDR1 and CDR2 sequences are MGHDK and SYGVNS.

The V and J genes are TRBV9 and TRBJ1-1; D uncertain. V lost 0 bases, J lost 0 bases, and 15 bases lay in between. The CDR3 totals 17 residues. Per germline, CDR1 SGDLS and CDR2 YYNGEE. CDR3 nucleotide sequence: TGTGCCAGCAGCGTAGATGAACTCTTCGCCGTGAACACTGAAGCTTTCTTT. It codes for CASSVDELFAVNTEAFF. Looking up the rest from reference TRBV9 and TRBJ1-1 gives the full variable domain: DSGVTQTPKHLITATGQRVTLRCSPRSGDLSVYWYQQSLDQGLQFLIQYYNGEERAKGNILERFSAQQFPDLHSELNLSSLELGDSALYFCASSVDELFAVNTEAFFGQGTRLTVV.

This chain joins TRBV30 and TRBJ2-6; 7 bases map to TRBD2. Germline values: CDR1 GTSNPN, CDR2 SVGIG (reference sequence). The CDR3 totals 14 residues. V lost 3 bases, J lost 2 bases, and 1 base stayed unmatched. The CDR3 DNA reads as TGTGCCTGGAGGGGGGGGGCTGGGGCCAACGTCCTGACTTTC. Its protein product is CAWRGGAGANVLTF.

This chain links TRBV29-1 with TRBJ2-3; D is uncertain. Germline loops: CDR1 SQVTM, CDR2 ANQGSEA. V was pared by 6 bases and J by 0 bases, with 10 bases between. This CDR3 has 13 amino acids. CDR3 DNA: TGCAGCGTCGTGATGTGGAGCACAGATACGCAGTATTTT. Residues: CSVVMWSTDTQYF.

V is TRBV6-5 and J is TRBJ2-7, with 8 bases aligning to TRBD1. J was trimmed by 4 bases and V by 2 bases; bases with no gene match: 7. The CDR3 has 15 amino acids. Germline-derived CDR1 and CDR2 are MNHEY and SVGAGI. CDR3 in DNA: TGTGCCAGCAGTTACCAACGCAGGGGGCGGTACGAGCAGTACTTC. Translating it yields CASSYQRRGRYEQYF.

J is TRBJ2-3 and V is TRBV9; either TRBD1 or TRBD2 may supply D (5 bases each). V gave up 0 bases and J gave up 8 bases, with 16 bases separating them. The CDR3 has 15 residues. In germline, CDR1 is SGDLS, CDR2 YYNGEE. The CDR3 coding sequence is TGTGCCAGCAGCGTAGGAGGGTGGGGCCCCGGTACGCAGTATTTT. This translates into CASSVGGWGPGTQYF.

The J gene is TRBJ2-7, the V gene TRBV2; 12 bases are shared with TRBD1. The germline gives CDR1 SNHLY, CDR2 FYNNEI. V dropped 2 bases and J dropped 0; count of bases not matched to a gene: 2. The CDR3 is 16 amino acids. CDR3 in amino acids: CASSEWGQGASYEQYF. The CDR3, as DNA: TGTGCCAGCAGTGAATGGGGACAGGGGGCCTCCTACGAGCAGTACTTC.

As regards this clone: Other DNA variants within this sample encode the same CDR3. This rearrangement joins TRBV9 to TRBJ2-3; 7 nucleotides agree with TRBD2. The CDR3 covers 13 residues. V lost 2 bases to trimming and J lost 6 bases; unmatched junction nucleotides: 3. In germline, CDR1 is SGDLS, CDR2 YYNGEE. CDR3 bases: TGTGCCAGCAGCGTGGGAGGGACCGATACGCAGTATTTT. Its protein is CASSVGGTDTQYF.